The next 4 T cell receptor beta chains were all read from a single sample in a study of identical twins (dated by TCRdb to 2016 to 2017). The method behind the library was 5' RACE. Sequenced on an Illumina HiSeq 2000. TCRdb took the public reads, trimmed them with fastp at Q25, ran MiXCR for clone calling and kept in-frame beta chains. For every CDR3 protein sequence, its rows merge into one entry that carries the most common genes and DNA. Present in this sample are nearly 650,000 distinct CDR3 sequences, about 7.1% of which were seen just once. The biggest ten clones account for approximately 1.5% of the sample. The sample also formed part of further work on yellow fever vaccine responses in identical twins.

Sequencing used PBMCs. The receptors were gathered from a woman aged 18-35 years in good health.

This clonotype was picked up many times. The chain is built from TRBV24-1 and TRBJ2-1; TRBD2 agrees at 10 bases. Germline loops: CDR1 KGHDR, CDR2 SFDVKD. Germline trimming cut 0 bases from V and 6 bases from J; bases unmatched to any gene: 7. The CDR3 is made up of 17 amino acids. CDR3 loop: CATSDLHGAGGSNEQFF. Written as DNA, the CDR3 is TGTGCCACCAGTGATTTGCACGGAGCGGGAGGGTCCAATGAGCAGTTCTTC.

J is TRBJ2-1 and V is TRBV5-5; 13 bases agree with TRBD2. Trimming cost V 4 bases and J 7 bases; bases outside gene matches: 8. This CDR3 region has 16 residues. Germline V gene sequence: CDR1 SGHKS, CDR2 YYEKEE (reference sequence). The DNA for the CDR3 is TGTGCCAGCAGCGCCCAACTAGCGGGAGGGCATAATGAGCAGTTCTTC. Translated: CASSAQLAGGHNEQFF. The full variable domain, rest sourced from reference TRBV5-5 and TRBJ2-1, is DAGVTQSPTHLIKTRGQQVTLRCSPISGHKSVSWYQQVLGQGPQFIFQYYEKEERGRGNFPDRFSARQFPNYSSELNVNALLLGDSALYLCASSAQLAGGHNEQFFGPGTRLTVL.

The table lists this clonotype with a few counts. CDR3 protein: CASSLLRTGANNEQFF. The CDR3, as DNA: TGTGCCAGCAGTCTCCTCCGGACAGGGGCAAACAATGAGCAGTTCTTC. The chain couples TRBV27 to TRBJ2-1; 9 nucleotides agree with TRBD1. The CDR3 is 16 residues long. V shed 5 bases, J shed 5 bases, and the junction held 10 bases outside the gene matches. The germline gives CDR1 MNHEY, CDR2 SMNVEV (reference sequence).

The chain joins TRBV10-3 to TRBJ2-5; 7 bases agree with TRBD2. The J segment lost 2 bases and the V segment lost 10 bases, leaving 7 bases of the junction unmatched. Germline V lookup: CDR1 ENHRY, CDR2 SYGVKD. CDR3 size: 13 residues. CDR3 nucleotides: TGTGCCACCGGGGAGGGAGTGCAAGAGACCCAGTACTTC. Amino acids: CATGEGVQETQYF.